This entry lists 27 T cell receptor beta chains sequenced from one sample in a study of cytomegalovirus exposure and HLA in healthy donors. Only in-frame clones appear in the TCRdb table, and some are missing; sequencing was by immunoSEQ multiplex PCR. The table has approximately 100,000 clones, around nine tenths seen once. Sequencing was done on a sample of PBMCs. These receptor sequences come from a woman younger than 30 in good health and CMV-seronegative.

This clone came up a few times. This chain joins TRBV5-1 and TRBJ2-7; unclear D gene. CDR3 length: 15 residues. V was trimmed by 2 bases and J by 0 bases, leaving 12 bases between them. Germline values: CDR1 SGHRS, CDR2 YFSETQ. Here the CDR3 reads CASSFGPQSSYEQYF. As DNA, the CDR3 is TGCGCCAGCAGCTTCGGCCCACAGAGCTCCTACGAGCAGTACTTC.

The chain joins TRBV5-1 to TRBJ2-5; 9 bases are a match to TRBD2. CDR3 length: 14 residues. Per germline, CDR1 SGHRS and CDR2 YFSETQ. V shed 2 bases and J 5 bases; nucleotides not matched to a gene: 4. The CDR3 is CASSLSGRWETQYF. CDR3 in DNA: TGCGCCAGCAGCTTAAGCGGGAGGTGGGAGACCCAGTACTTC.

The chain combines TRBV4-1 with TRBJ1-2, with 8 bases aligning to TRBD1. With 3 bases clipped from V and 9 bases from J, the junction kept 6 bases outside the gene matches. Germline values: CDR1 MGHRA, CDR2 YSYEKL. CDR3 size: 13 residues. The CDR3 is CASSQTGDRSYTF. In nucleotides, the CDR3 is TGCGCCAGCAGCCAGACAGGGGATAGAAGCTACACCTTC.

The chain combines TRBV21-1 with TRBJ1-5; the table's TRBD1 call for D was not verified on the DNA. TRBV21-1 is a pseudogene. This CDR3 is built from 16 residues. The CDR3 bases are TGTGCCAGCAGTCCTGCCGGGACAGGGCCTAATCAGCCCCAGCATTTT. This translates into CASSPAGTGPNQPQHF.

The chain recombines TRBV7-2 with TRBJ2-1, with D maybe TRBD2 (6 bases). Germline V gene lookup returns CDR1 SGHTA and CDR2 FQGNSA. Trimming shortened V by 5 bases and J by 5 bases, and 16 bases separated the two germline ends. This CDR3 is built from 15 residues. This CDR3 reads CASSPPGLVDNEQFF. DNA for the CDR3: TGTGCCAGCAGCCCCCCGGGACTCGTCGACAATGAGCAGTTCTTC.

In this sample, this clone turned up once. The chain has TRBV7-8 and TRBJ2-4; 10 nucleotides line up with TRBD1. Per germline, CDR1 SGHVS and CDR2 FQNEAQ. V lost 1 base and J lost 1; bases outside the gene matches: 1. The CDR3 spans 16 residues. The CDR3 DNA follows: TGTGCCAGCAGCTTAGAGGGACAGGGGGCCAAAAACATTCAGTACTTC. This sequence encodes CASSLEGQGAKNIQYF.

The genes are TRBV28 and TRBJ1-1, with D uncertain. Germline assignment: CDR1 MDHEN and CDR2 SYDVKM. The CDR3 covers 12 residues. Trimming pared 2 bases from V and 8 bases from J, leaving 9 bases between. CDR3 sequence (DNA): TGTGCCAGCAGTTTACAGTCCAGGGAAGCTTTCTTT. Its protein product is CASSLQSREAFF. The whole variable domain, filled in from reference TRBV28 and TRBJ1-1, reads DVKVTQSSRYLVKRTGEKVFLECVQDMDHENMFWYRQDPGLGLRLIYFSYDVKMKEKGDIPEGYSVSREKKERFSLILESASTNQTSMYLCASSLQSREAFFGQGTRLTVV.

The genes are TRBV7-8 and TRBJ2-7; TRBD1 agrees at 7 bases. This CDR3 region has 13 residues. V trimming: 5 bases; J trimming: 3 bases; junction bases outside the gene matches: 4. CDR1 and CDR2 from the germline V gene are SGHVS and FQNEAQ. CDR3: CASSVDRVYEQYF. The CDR3 DNA sequence: TGTGCCAGCAGCGTCGACAGGGTCTACGAGCAGTACTTC.

Written as DNA, the CDR3 is TGTGCCAGCAGTCTACGGGGCGGGGGGGATCAGCCCCAGCATTTT. Translating it yields CASSLRGGGDQPQHF. This rearrangement joins TRBV7-2 to TRBJ1-5; the D gene is possibly TRBD1 (5 bases). CDR3 length: 15 amino acids. The ends were cut back, 6 bases at V and 5 bases at J, with 17 bases in the middle. Looked up from germline, CDR1 is SGHTA and CDR2 is FQGNSA.

The sample holds one count of this clone. No DNA is shown, since the ends of the CDR3 on it are uncertain; the CDR3 is the one TCRdb lists. CDR3 sequence reads: CASSFGGGAGMECTF. The V gene is TRBV28, the J gene TRBJ1-2. Looked up from germline, CDR1 is MDHEN and CDR2 is SYDVKM. The CDR3 is made up of 15 amino acids, end residues included.

The rearrangement uses TRBV15 and TRBJ2-6; 8 bases are shared with TRBD1. The CDR3 covers 17 residues. Germline CDR1 is LNHNV and CDR2 is YYDKDF (reference sequence). The V and J ends lost 4 bases and 0 bases, in that order; junction bases with no gene match: 5. The CDR3 sequence is CATSKGTGFSGANVLTF. The CDR3 DNA follows: TGTGCCACCAGCAAAGGGACAGGTTTCTCTGGGGCCAACGTCCTGACTTTC.

The rearrangement joins TRBV29-1 to TRBJ2-2; D unresolved. The CDR3 contains 16 residues. The V end lost 1 base, the J end lost 4 bases, and 16 bases lay between the germline ends. From germline, CDR1 is SQVTM and CDR2 ANQGSEA. CDR3 DNA: TGCAGCGTTGAAGGCCCAAGAGGTGCGGTCACCGGGGAGCTGTTTTTT. Protein product: CSVEGPRGAVTGELFF.

The genes are TRBV9 and TRBJ1-2; 7 positions match TRBD1. Unmatched junction bases numbered 15, after V lost 3 bases and J lost 4 bases. The CDR3 is made up of 17 amino acids. Germline V gene sequence: CDR1 SGDLS, CDR2 YYNGEE. CDR3 region: CASSERDRVSVLYGYTF. The CDR3 bases are TGTGCCAGCAGCGAAAGAGACAGGGTCTCGGTTCTCTATGGCTACACCTTC.

This clone was recorded only once. V and J are TRBV5-6 and TRBJ2-7; TRBD1 matches 7 bases. The CDR3 length is 14 residues. CDR1 and CDR2 (germline): SGHDT, YYEEEE. Trimming at V came to 1 base and at J to 0 bases, leaving 1 base not matched to a gene. The CDR3 bases are TGTGCCAGCAGCTTGACAGGGGTCTCCTACGAGCAGTACTTC. This sequence encodes CASSLTGVSYEQYF.

The chain couples TRBV19 to TRBJ1-2; D unclear. V lost 7 bases and J 4 bases, leaving 25 bases between the germline ends. From germline, CDR1 is LNHDA and CDR2 SQIVND (reference sequence). This CDR3 spans 17 amino acids. The CDR3 DNA sequence: TGTGCCAGTAACCCTACCCCGTCGGCCTTAGGAGTCTATGGCTACACCTTC. Its protein is CASNPTPSALGVYGYTF.

V gene TRBV7-2 combines with J gene TRBJ1-3; 8 bases are shared with TRBD1. V shed 7 bases, J shed 4 bases, and the junction held 6 bases outside the gene matches. Germline lookup yields CDR1 SGHTA and CDR2 FQGNSA. This CDR3 spans 14 amino acids. In DNA, the CDR3 is TGTGCCAGCATCCCAGGGGGCTGGGGAAACACCATATATTTT. Translation: CASIPGGWGNTIYF.

CDR3 nucleotides: TGCGCCAGCAGCTACGGGACACAAGAGACCCAGTACTTC. It yields the protein CASSYGTQETQYF. The rearrangement uses TRBV5-1 and TRBJ2-5, with D perhaps TRBD1 (6 bases). Germline CDR1 SGHRS, CDR2 YFSETQ. The ends were cut back, 3 bases at V and 2 bases at J, with 8 bases in the middle. The CDR3 covers 13 residues.

The chain joins TRBV7-8 to TRBJ2-7; D perhaps matches TRBD2 (5 bases). CDR1 SGHVS and CDR2 FQNEAQ come from the germline V gene. CDR3 length: 12 amino acids. V dropped 1 base and J dropped 7 bases, with 8 bases sitting between them. The CDR3 region has the DNA TGTGCCAGCAGCTTAGGAACTAGGGAGCAGTACTTC. It encodes CASSLGTREQYF. Full variable domain (missing parts from reference TRBV7-8 and TRBJ2-7): GAGVSQSPRYKVAKRGQDVALRCDPISGHVSLFWYQQALGQGPEFLTYFQNEAQLDKSGLPSDRFFAERPEGSVSTLKIQRTQQEDSAVYLCASSLGTREQYFGPGTRLTVT.

This rearrangement joins TRBV28 to TRBJ2-1, with TRBD2 identical over 8 bases. The ends lost 2 bases at V and 9 bases at J; junction bases unmatched: 9. Germline-derived CDR1 and CDR2 are MDHEN and SYDVKM. There are 15 residues in the CDR3. The CDR3 reads CASSLRLAGLREQFF. The DNA of the CDR3 is TGTGCCAGCAGTTTAAGGTTAGCGGGATTACGTGAGCAGTTCTTC.

This sequence joins TRBV5-1 and TRBJ2-2, with no clear D. Per germline, CDR1 SGHRS and CDR2 YFSETQ. Trimming pared 1 base from V and 6 bases from J, leaving 13 bases between. The CDR3 is 15 amino acids. DNA of the CDR3: TGCGCCAGCAGCTTGAGTAGTTTCACCGCCGGGGAGCTGTTTTTT. Its translation: CASSLSSFTAGELFF.

This clone showed up just a few times. The chain couples TRBV29-1 to TRBJ1-4; the match to TRBD1 covers 10 bases. CDR1 SQVTM and CDR2 ANQGSEA come from the germline V gene. V dropped 7 bases and J dropped 10; count of bases not matched to a gene: 15. This CDR3 spans 15 amino acids. The CDR3 region has the DNA TGCAGCGGGTACCTACCGGGACAGGGGAGGGGAAAACTGTTTTTT. Amino acids: CSGYLPGQGRGKLFF.

CDR3 sequence reads: CASSQVGGRDYEQYF. CDR3 nucleotide sequence: TGTGCCAGCAGCCAAGTCGGCGGGCGGGACTACGAGCAGTACTTC. The chain links TRBV14 to TRBJ2-7; a possible D gene is TRBD2 (6 bases). This CDR3 spans 15 amino acids. CDR1 SGHDN and CDR2 FVKESK come from the germline V gene. The germline V and J ends were trimmed by 1 base and 3 bases, with 13 bases remaining between them.

The V and J genes are TRBV27 and TRBJ1-2; weak D call: TRBD1 (5 bases). The CDR3 loop spans 15 amino acids. The germline V and J ends were trimmed by 3 bases and 0 bases, with 11 bases remaining between them. Germline CDR1 is MNHEY and CDR2 is SMNVEV (reference sequence). This chain's CDR3 is CASSLGQTTNYGYTF. The DNA of the CDR3 is TGTGCCAGCAGTTTGGGGCAGACAACTAACTATGGCTACACCTTC.

The chain links TRBV21-1 to TRBJ1-2; the D call in the table, TRBD1, was not verified against the DNA. TRBV21-1 is an annotated pseudogene. The CDR3 covers 16 residues. The CDR3 region is CASSKGRTGGAYGYTF. The CDR3 DNA follows: TGTGCCAGCAGCAAGGGCCGGACAGGGGGGGCCTATGGCTACACCTTC.

The chain recombines TRBV5-6 with TRBJ2-2, with 9 bases matching TRBD1. The CDR3 covers 15 residues. CDR1 is SGHDT, CDR2 YYEEEE, per germline. The J segment lost 4 bases and the V segment lost 0 bases, leaving 1 base of the junction unmatched. CDR3 sequence (DNA): TGTGCCAGCAGCTTGGACAGGGGGCTCACCGGGGAGCTGTTTTTT. This sequence encodes CASSLDRGLTGELFF.

This clone was seen once. The rearrangement joins TRBV5-1 to TRBJ2-7, with D unclear. The V gene lost 2 bases and the J gene lost 2 bases, with 8 bases spanning the gap. Per germline, CDR1 SGHRS and CDR2 YFSETQ. The CDR3 loop spans 13 amino acids. CDR3 amino acids: CASSFGSTYEQYF. CDR3 nucleotides: TGCGCCAGCAGCTTCGGTAGCACCTACGAGCAGTACTTC. Complete variable domain (other parts from reference TRBV5-1 and TRBJ2-7): KAGVTQTPRYLIKTRGQQVTLSCSPISGHRSVSWYQQTPGQGLQFLFEYFSETQRNKGNFPGRFSGRQFSNSRSEMNVSTLELGDSALYLCASSFGSTYEQYFGPGTRLTVT.

This clone was seen once. The chain recombines TRBV4-3 with TRBJ1-5; the D is unclear. Germline CDR1 is LGHNA and CDR2 is YSLEER. The ends were cut back, 0 bases at V and 1 base at J, with 10 bases in the middle. There are 16 residues in the CDR3. CDR3 sequence: CASSQDYAGSNQPQHF. DNA for the CDR3: TGCGCCAGCAGCCAAGATTATGCCGGGAGCAATCAGCCCCAGCATTTT.